Given below is one T cell receptor (beta chain) in context. Its target is unknown. The data stem from a study of T cells after yellow fever vaccination. V gave up 3 bases and J gave up 7 bases, with 12 bases separating them. CDR1 is MRHNA and CDR2 is SNTAGT in the germline V gene. The CDR3 is 13 amino acids. Whole-study results and caveats: A limited proportion of clonotypes was detected within both the CD4 and CD8 compartments.

MiXCR, run by TCRdb on the 5' RACE reads, gives a single entry per CDR3 protein. The sample consists of under 600,000 distinct CDR3 sequences, approximately 13% of them appearing once. The gene calls are TRBV6-4 and TRBJ1-1, with TRBD1 as a possible D gene (6 bases). This TCR was sampled from a man aged 25-45 years who received the YFV17D yellow fever vaccine. The input for sequencing was PBMCs, taken on the day of the yellow fever booster vaccination. The CDR3 DNA reads TGTGCCAGCAGTGAACTAAGGACAGATGAAGCTTTCTTT. This translates into CASSELRTDEAFF.